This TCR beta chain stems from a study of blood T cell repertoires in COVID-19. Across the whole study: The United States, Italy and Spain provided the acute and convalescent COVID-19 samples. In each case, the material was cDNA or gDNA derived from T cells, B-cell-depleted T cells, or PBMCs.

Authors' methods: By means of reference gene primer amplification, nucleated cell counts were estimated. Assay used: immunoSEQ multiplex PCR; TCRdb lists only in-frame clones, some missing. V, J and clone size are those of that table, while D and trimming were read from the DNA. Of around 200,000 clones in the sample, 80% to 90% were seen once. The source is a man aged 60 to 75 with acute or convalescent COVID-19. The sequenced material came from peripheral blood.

The CDR3: CASSTPGQGSGNTIYF. For the CDR3, the DNA is TGTGCCAGTAGTACACCGGGACAGGGCTCTGGAAACACCATATATTTT. The chain recombines TRBV19 with TRBJ1-3; TRBD1 agrees at 9 bases. CDR1 is LNHDA and CDR2 is SQIVND in the germline V gene (reference sequence). J was trimmed by 0 bases and V by 4 bases; bases with no gene match: 4. CDR3 size: 16 residues. The whole variable domain, remainder taken from reference TRBV19 and TRBJ1-3, is DGGITQSPKYLFRKEGQNVTLSCEQNLNHDAMYWYRQDPGQGLRLIYYSQIVNDFQKGDIAEGYSVSREKKESFPLTVTSAQKNPTAFYLCASSTPGQGSGNTIYFGEGSWLTVV.